The next 16 T cell receptor beta chains were all read from a single sample in a study of PD-L1 blockade in urothelial cancer. The method was immunoSEQ multiplex PCR; TCRdb's version includes in-frame clones alone and lacks a portion of them. The sample has about 52,000 clones, approximately 80% seen once. The source was PBMCs, collected around atezolizumab (anti-PD-L1) treatment. The receptors were gathered from a man aged 40-49 years with urothelial cancer.

The genes are TRBV18 and TRBJ2-3, with 8 bases that match TRBD1. There are 14 residues in the CDR3. Germline V gives CDR1 KGHSH, CDR2 LQKENI. J gave up 4 bases and V 3 bases, and 3 bases lay outside the gene matches. This CDR3 is CASSPVQGADTQYF. The CDR3 region has the DNA TGTGCCAGCTCACCGGTACAGGGGGCAGATACGCAGTATTTT.

The chain uses TRBV28 and TRBJ2-5; TRBD2 matches at 8 bases. Trimming cost V 6 bases and J 9 bases; bases outside gene matches: 12. This CDR3 is built from 14 residues. Germline-derived CDR1 and CDR2 are MDHEN and SYDVKM. This chain's CDR3 is CASSPLVLAEAQYF. CDR3 coding DNA: TGTGCCAGCAGCCCCTTGGTACTAGCGGAGGCCCAGTACTTC.

V is TRBV5-1 and J is TRBJ2-2; TRBD1 aligns across 10 bases. The CDR3 loop spans 17 amino acids. The germline CDR1 and CDR2 sequences are SGHRS and YFSETQ. The V segment lost 2 bases and the J segment 3 bases; nucleotides outside the gene matches: 7. The CDR3 coding sequence is TGCGCCAGCAGCTTCCGAACCGGGACAGGGGACACCGGGGAGCTGTTTTTT. Amino acids: CASSFRTGTGDTGELFF.

This chain connects TRBV6-6 to TRBJ2-1; D is uncertain. V was pared by 2 bases and J by 4 bases, with 6 bases between. CDR3 length: 13 residues. The germline gives CDR1 MNHNY, CDR2 SVGAGI (reference sequence). The CDR3 bases are TGTGCCAGCAGTTACGAGAAATACAATGAGCAGTTCTTC. It codes for CASSYEKYNEQFF.

The rearrangement uses TRBV11-2 and TRBJ2-2; D may be TRBD2 (5 bases). Per the germline V gene, CDR1 is SGHAT and CDR2 is FQNNGV. The V gene lost 1 base and the J gene lost 6 bases, with 15 bases spanning the gap. This CDR3 is built from 16 residues. The CDR3 protein is CASSLVRGRGAGELFF. The CDR3 DNA reads TGTGCCAGCAGCTTAGTTCGAGGGAGAGGCGCCGGGGAGCTGTTTTTT.

V is TRBV7-3 and J is TRBJ2-2, with D perhaps TRBD2 (5 bases). V was clipped by 4 bases and J by 1 base, with 13 bases between them. Germline loops: CDR1 SGHTA, CDR2 FQGTGA. CDR3 length equals 16 residues. The CDR3: CASSSSRGWNTGELFF. The DNA of the CDR3 is TGTGCCAGCAGCTCCTCGAGAGGGTGGAACACCGGGGAGCTGTTTTTT.

The V gene is TRBV6-1, the J gene TRBJ1-3, with 9 bases identical to TRBD1. Germline CDR1 reads MNHNS; CDR2 reads SASEGT. J gave up 3 bases and V 10 bases, and 7 bases lay outside the gene matches. The CDR3 totals 14 residues. The CDR3 spells CATTQGAGGNTIYF. CDR3 sequence (DNA): TGTGCCACCACACAGGGGGCTGGTGGAAACACCATATATTTT.

This rearrangement joins TRBV18 to TRBJ1-1, with D possibly TRBD1 on 5 matching bases. This CDR3 comprises 14 residues. Between the trimmed V and J ends, which lost 3 bases and 3 bases, there was a span of 11 bases. CDR1 is KGHSH and CDR2 is LQKENI in the germline V gene. CDR3 residues: CASSPRQRDTEAFF. CDR3 nucleotides: TGTGCCAGCTCACCGAGACAGAGAGACACTGAAGCTTTCTTT.

This rearrangement joins TRBV19 to TRBJ2-1; 12 bases agree with TRBD2. The germline V gene encodes CDR1 LNHDA and CDR2 SQIVND (reference sequence). Trimming took 3 bases from V and 7 from J; bases not matched to a gene: 7. The CDR3 has 16 residues. CDR3 loop: CASSMPASGRGNEQFF. The CDR3 DNA follows: TGTGCCAGTAGTATGCCGGCTAGCGGGAGGGGTAATGAGCAGTTCTTC.

This chain links TRBV30 with TRBJ2-5, with 9 nucleotides matching TRBD2. The CDR3 extends over 16 amino acids. The germline V gene has CDR1 GTSNPN and CDR2 SVGIG (reference sequence). Germline trimming cut 4 bases from V and 2 bases from J; bases unmatched to any gene: 11. CDR3: CAWTKWGTSRQETQYF. CDR3 in DNA: TGTGCCTGGACCAAGTGGGGGACTAGCCGTCAAGAGACCCAGTACTTC.

The rearrangement joins TRBV5-1 to TRBJ2-1; tentative D call: TRBD1 (5 bases). This CDR3 has 18 amino acids. CDR1 and CDR2 from the germline V gene are SGHRS and YFSETQ. The germline V and J ends were trimmed by 0 bases and 0 bases, with 16 bases remaining between them. CDR3 nucleotide sequence: TGCGCCAGCAGCTTGGCTTCAAAGACAGAGCACTCCTACAATGAGCAGTTCTTC. Translating gives CASSLASKTEHSYNEQFF.

The chain employs TRBV19 and TRBJ1-2; tentative D call: TRBD1 (6 bases). V shed 8 bases and J shed 5 bases, with 12 bases lying between them. CDR3 size: 12 residues. CDR1 and CDR2 from the germline V gene are LNHDA and SQIVND (reference sequence). For the CDR3, the DNA is TGTGCCAGTGAAGGGCAGGGGTATGGCTACACCTTC. This codes for CASEGQGYGYTF. Based on the CDR3 plus reference TRBV19 and TRBJ1-2, the full variable domain is DGGITQSPKYLFRKEGQNVTLSCEQNLNHDAMYWYRQDPGQGLRLIYYSQIVNDFQKGDIAEGYSVSREKKESFPLTVTSAQKNPTAFYLCASEGQGYGYTFGSGTRLTVV.

This chain joins TRBV7-2 and TRBJ2-1; D uncertain. This CDR3 has 15 residues. The V end was cut by 5 bases, the J end by 0 bases, with 11 bases between. The V gene's germline CDR1 is SGHTA and CDR2 FQGNSA. The CDR3 is CASSVQSVSYNEQFF. CDR3 bases: TGTGCCAGCAGCGTACAGTCGGTCTCCTACAATGAGCAGTTCTTC.

The chain links TRBV20-1 to TRBJ1-2; D remains unclear. Germline assignment: CDR1 DFQATT and CDR2 SNEGSKA (reference sequence). CDR3 length: 11 amino acids. V gave up 3 bases and J gave up 3 bases, with 5 bases separating them. The CDR3 DNA follows: TGCAGTGCTAGGGCAGACTATGGCTACACCTTC. Translating gives CSARADYGYTF.

The V gene is TRBV9, the J gene TRBJ1-2, with 7 nucleotides matching TRBD1. With 2 bases clipped from V and 8 bases from J, the junction kept 9 bases outside the gene matches. Germline V gene data show CDR1 as SGDLS and CDR2 as YYNGEE. The length of the CDR3 is 14 residues. CDR3 region: CASSVSGTAFGYTF. The DNA of the CDR3 is TGTGCCAGCAGCGTCTCCGGGACAGCCTTCGGCTACACCTTC. The whole variable domain, filled in from reference TRBV9 and TRBJ1-2, reads DSGVTQTPKHLITATGQRVTLRCSPRSGDLSVYWYQQSLDQGLQFLIQYYNGEERAKGNILERFSAQQFPDLHSELNLSSLELGDSALYFCASSVSGTAFGYTFGSGTRLTVV.

In its sample, this clone was seen once. The V gene is TRBV2, the J gene TRBJ2-7; D is possibly TRBD1 (6 bases). The CDR3 length is 15 residues. CDR1 and CDR2 from the germline V gene are SNHLY and FYNNEI. V was cut by 5 bases and J by 6 bases, with 20 bases left in between. The CDR3 DNA reads as TGTGCCAGCAGTCTTACCCCGACAGGTCTTCTCGAGCAGTACTTC. It is translated as CASSLTPTGLLEQYF.